This T cell receptor (beta chain) was recovered during a study of CD8+ T cells in alopecia areata. Study outcomes and limitations: Scalp samples also yield sequences of resident alphabeta T cells from normal skin. Higher clonality than in normal scalp was seen in lesional scalp, especially alopecia totalis/universalis. The study found TCR sharing across patients less clear than in mice, possibly for HLA reasons.

As regards this clone: What it binds is unknown. Other DNA sequences in the sample encode the same CDR3.

This CDR3 region has 13 residues. The V gene's germline CDR1 is SGHRS and CDR2 YFSETQ. Trimming left V 0 bases short and J 3 bases short, with 7 bases between. Sorted out of PBMCs were CD4+ T cells and CD8+ T cells. Following RNA extraction, reverse transcription yielded cDNA that acted as the sequencing template. TCRdb keeps only in-frame clones here, not all; method: immunoSEQ multiplex PCR. The repertoire consists of 95,000 to 120,000 clones, with approximately 59% occurring once and the leading ten covering 20% to 25%. The sequencing sample was made of CD8+ T cells sorted from blood. The chain has TRBV5-1 and TRBJ2-7; D gene ambiguous. The clonotype originates from a human donor in good health. CDR3 in amino acids: CASSLVGIYEQYF. CDR3 DNA sequence: TGCGCCAGCAGCTTGGTTGGAATCTACGAGCAGTACTTC.